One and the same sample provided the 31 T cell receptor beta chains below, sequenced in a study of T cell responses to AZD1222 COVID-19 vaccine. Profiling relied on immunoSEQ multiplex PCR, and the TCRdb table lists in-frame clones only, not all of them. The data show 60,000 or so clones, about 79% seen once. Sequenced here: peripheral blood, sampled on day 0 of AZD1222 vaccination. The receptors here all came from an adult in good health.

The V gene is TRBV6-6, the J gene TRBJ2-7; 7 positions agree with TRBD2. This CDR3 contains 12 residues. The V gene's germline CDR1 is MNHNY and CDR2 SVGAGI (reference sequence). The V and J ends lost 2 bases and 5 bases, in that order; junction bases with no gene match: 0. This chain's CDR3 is CASSYAGDEQYV. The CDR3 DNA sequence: TGTGCCAGCAGTTACGCGGGGGACGAGCAGTACGTC.

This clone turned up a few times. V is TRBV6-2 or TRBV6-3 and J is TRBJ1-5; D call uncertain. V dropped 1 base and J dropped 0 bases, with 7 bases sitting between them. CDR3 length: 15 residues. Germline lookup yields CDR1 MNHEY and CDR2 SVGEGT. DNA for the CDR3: TGTGCCAGCAGTTACTTAGTTTATAGCAATCAGCCCCAGCATTTT. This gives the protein CASSYLVYSNQPQHF.

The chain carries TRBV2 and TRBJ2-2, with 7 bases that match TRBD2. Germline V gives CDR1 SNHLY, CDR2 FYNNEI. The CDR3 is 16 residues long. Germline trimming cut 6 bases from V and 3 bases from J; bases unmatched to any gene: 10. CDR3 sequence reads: CASRQTSAAHTGELFF. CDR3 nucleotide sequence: TGTGCCAGCAGGCAAACTAGCGCAGCCCACACCGGGGAGCTGTTTTTT.

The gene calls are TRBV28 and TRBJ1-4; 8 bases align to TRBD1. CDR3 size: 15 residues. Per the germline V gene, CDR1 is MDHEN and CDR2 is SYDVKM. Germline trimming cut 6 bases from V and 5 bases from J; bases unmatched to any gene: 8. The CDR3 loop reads CASRGPGQENEKLFF. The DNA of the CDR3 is TGTGCCAGCAGGGGCCCGGGACAGGAGAATGAAAAACTGTTTTTT.

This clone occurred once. The DNA for the CDR3 is TGTGCCAGCAGCCTAAGCAGAGAGACCCAGTACTTC. Encoded protein: CASSLSRETQYF. This chain uses TRBV7-6 with TRBJ2-5; D not resolved. The CDR3 has 12 residues. Germline assignment: CDR1 SGHVS and CDR2 FNYEAQ. V gave up 5 bases and J gave up 4 bases, with 8 bases separating them.

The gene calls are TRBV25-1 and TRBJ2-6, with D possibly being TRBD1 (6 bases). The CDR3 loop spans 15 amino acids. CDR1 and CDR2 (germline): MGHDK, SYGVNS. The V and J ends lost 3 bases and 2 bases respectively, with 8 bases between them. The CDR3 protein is CASSDTGTGANVLTF. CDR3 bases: TGTGCCAGCAGTGATACAGGGACTGGGGCCAACGTCCTGACTTTC. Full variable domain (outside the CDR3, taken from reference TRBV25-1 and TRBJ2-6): EADIYQTPRYLVIGTGKKITLECSQTMGHDKMYWYQQDPGMELHLIHYSYGVNSTEKGDLSSESTVSRIRTEHFPLTLESARPSHTSQYLCASSDTGTGANVLTFGAGSRLTVL.

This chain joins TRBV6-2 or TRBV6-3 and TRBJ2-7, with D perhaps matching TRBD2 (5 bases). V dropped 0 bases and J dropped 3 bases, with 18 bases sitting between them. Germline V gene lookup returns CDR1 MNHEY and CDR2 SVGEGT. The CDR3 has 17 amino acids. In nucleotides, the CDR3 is TGTGCCAGCAGTTACTCCGACATCGGGGAAAAGGGCTACGAGCAGTACTTC. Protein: CASSYSDIGEKGYEQYF.

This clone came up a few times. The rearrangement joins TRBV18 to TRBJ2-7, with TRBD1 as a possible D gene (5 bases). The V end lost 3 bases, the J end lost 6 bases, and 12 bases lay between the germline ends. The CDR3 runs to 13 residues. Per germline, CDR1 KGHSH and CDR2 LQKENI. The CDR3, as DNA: TGTGCCAGCTCACCGGACATCTTAGCCGAGCAGTACGTC. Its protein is CASSPDILAEQYV.

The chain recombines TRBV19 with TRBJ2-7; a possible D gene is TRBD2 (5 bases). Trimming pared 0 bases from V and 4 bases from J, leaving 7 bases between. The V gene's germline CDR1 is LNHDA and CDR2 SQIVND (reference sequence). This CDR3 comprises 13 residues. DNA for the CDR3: TGTGCCAGTAGTATAGATGAGGGATACGAGCAGTACTTC. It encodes CASSIDEGYEQYF.

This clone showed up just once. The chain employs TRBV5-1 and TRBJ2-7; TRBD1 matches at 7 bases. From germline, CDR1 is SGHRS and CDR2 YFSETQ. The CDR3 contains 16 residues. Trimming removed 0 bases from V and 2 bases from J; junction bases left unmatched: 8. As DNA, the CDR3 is TGCGCCAGCAGCTTGGCCCAAGGGGGCCGCGCCTACGAGCAGTACTTC. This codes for CASSLAQGGRAYEQYF.

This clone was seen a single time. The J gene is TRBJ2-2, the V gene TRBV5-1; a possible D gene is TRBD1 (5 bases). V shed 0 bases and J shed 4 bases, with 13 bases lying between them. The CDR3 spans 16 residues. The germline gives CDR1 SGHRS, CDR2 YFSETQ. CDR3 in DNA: TGCGCCAGCAGCTTGGCCGTAGGGGTAAGCACCGGGGAGCTGTTTTTT. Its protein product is CASSLAVGVSTGELFF.

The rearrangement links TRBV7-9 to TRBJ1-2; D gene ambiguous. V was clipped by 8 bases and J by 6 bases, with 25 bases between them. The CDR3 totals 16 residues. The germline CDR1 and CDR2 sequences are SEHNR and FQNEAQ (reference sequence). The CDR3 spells CASSPPVERVLDGYTF. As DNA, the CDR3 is TGTGCCAGCTCCCCTCCTGTGGAAAGGGTTCTCGATGGCTACACCTTC.

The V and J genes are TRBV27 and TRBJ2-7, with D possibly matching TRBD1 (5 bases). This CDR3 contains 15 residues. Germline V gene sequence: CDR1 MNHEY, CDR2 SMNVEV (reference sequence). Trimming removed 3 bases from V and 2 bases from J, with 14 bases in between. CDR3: CASSFLRQNTYEQYF. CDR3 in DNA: TGTGCCAGCAGTTTCCTACGACAGAATACCTACGAGCAGTACTTC.

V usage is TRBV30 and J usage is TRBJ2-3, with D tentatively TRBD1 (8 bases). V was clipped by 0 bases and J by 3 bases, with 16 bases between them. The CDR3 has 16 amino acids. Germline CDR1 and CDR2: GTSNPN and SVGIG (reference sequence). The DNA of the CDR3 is TGTGCCTGGAGTGTTGGACAGGGAGGGGATACAGATACGCAGTATTTT. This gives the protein CAWSVGQGGDTDTQYF.

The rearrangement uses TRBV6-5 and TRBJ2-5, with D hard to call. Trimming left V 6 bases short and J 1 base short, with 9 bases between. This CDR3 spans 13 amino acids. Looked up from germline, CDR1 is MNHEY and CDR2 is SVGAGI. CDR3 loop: CASRPPSQETQYF. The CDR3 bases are TGTGCCAGCAGGCCCCCGTCCCAAGAGACCCAGTACTTC.

The CDR3 sequence: CATSRLRQGDNQPQHF. The DNA for the CDR3 is TGTGCCACCAGCAGATTAAGACAGGGTGATAATCAGCCCCAGCATTTT. The gene calls are TRBV15 and TRBJ1-5; 7 bases align to TRBD1. The CDR3 loop spans 16 amino acids. V lost 2 bases to trimming and J lost 4 bases; unmatched junction nucleotides: 8. The germline CDR1 and CDR2 sequences are LNHNV and YYDKDF (reference sequence).

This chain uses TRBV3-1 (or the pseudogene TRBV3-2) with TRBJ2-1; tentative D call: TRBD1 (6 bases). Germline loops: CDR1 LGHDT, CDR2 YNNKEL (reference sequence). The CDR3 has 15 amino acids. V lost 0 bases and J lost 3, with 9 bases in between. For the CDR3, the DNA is TGTGCCAGCAGCCAAGACGACAGGAGCTACAATGAGCAGTTCTTC. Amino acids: CASSQDDRSYNEQFF.

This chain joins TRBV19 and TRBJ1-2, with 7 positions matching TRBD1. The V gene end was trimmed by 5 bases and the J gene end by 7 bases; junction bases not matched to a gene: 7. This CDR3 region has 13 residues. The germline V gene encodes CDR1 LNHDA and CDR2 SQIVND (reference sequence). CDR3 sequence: CASSVTPGGGYTF. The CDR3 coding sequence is TGTGCCAGTAGTGTAACTCCAGGGGGTGGCTACACCTTC. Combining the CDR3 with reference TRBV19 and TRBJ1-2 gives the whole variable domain DGGITQSPKYLFRKEGQNVTLSCEQNLNHDAMYWYRQDPGQGLRLIYYSQIVNDFQKGDIAEGYSVSREKKESFPLTVTSAQKNPTAFYLCASSVTPGGGYTFGSGTRLTVV.

The CDR3 loop reads CASSFSGSSYEQYF. The CDR3, as DNA: TGTGCCAGCAGTTTTAGCGGGAGCTCCTACGAGCAGTACTTC. V usage is TRBV6-6 and J usage is TRBJ2-7, with TRBD2 matching over 9 bases. This CDR3 comprises 14 residues. J was trimmed by 0 bases and V by 4 bases; bases with no gene match: 1. Germline-derived CDR1 and CDR2 are MNHNY and SVGAGI (reference sequence).

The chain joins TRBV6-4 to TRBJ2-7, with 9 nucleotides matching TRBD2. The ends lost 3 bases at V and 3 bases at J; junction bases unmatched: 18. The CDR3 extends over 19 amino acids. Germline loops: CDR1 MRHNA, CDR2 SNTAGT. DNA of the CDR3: TGTGCCAGCAGTGAGATAGGATTGGGGATAGCGGGAGTTCGCTACGAGCAGTACGTC. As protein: CASSEIGLGIAGVRYEQYV.

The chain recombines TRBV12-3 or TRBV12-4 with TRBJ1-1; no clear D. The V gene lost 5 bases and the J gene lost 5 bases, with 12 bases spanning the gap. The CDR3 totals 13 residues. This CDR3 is CASSRTLGTEAFF. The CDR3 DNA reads TGTGCCAGCAGTCGGACCTTAGGTACTGAAGCTTTCTTT.

CDR3 nucleotide sequence: TGTGCCAGCAGTTTTATGGCCTCAGGTGAGCAGTACGTC. It yields the protein CASSFMASGEQYV. V usage is TRBV6-6 and J usage is TRBJ2-7, with D hard to call. Germline-derived CDR1 and CDR2 are MNHNY and SVGAGI (reference sequence). V dropped 4 bases and J dropped 7 bases, with 14 bases sitting between them. This CDR3 has 13 residues.

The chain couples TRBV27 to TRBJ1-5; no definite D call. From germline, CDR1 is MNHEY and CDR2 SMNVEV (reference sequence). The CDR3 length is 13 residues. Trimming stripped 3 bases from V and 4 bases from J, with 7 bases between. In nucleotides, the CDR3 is TGTGCCAGCAGTTTCGGTATGAATCAGCCCCAGCATTTT. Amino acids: CASSFGMNQPQHF.

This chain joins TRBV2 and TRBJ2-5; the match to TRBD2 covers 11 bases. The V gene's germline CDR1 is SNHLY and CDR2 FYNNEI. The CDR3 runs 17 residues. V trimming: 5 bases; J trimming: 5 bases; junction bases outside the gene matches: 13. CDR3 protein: CASSLIPSGGFQETQYF. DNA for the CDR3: TGTGCCAGCAGTCTGATCCCTAGCGGGGGGTTCCAGGAGACCCAGTACTTC.

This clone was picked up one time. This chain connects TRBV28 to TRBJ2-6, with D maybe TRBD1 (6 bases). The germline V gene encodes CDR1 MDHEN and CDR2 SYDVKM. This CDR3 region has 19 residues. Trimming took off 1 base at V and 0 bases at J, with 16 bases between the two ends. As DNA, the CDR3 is TGTGCCAGCAGTTTATTTCCGGGGACATCAGTCTCTGGGGCCAACGTCCTGACTTTC. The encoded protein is CASSLFPGTSVSGANVLTF.

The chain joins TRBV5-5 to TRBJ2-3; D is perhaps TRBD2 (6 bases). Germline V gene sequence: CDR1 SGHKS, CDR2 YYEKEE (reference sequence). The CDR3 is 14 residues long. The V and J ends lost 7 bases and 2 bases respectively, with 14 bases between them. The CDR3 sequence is CASLGGWDTDTQYF. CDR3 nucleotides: TGTGCCAGCCTGGGAGGATGGGACACAGATACGCAGTATTTT.

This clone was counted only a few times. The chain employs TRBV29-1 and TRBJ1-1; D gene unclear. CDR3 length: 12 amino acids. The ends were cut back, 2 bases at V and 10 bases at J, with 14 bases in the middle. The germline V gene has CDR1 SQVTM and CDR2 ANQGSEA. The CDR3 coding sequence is TGCAGCGTTGAAACAGACTCGCGGGGAGCTTTCTTT. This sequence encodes CSVETDSRGAFF.

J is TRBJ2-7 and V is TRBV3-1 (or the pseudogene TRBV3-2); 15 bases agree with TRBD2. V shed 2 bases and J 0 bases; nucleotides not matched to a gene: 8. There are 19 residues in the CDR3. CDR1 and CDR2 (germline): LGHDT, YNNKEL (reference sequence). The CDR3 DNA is TGTGCCAGCAGCCAAAACGGACTAGCGGGAGGGCCTTTCTCCTACGAGCAGTACTTC. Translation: CASSQNGLAGGPFSYEQYF.

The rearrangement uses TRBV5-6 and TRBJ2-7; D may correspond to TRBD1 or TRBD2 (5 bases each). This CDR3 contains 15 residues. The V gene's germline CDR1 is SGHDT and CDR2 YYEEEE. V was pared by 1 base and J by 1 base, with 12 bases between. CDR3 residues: CASSLRDGISYEQYV. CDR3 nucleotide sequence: TGTGCCAGCAGCTTGCGGGACGGAATTTCCTACGAGCAGTACGTC.

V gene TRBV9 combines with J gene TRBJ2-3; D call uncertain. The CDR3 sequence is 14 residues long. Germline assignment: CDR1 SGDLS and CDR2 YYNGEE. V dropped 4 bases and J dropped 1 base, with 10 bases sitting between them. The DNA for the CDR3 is TGTGCCAGCAGCTTAAGAACGGGCACAGATACGCAGTATTTT. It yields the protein CASSLRTGTDTQYF. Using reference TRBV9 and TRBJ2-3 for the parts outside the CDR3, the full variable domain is DSGVTQTPKHLITATGQRVTLRCSPRSGDLSVYWYQQSLDQGLQFLIQYYNGEERAKGNILERFSAQQFPDLHSELNLSSLELGDSALYFCASSLRTGTDTQYFGPGTRLTVL.

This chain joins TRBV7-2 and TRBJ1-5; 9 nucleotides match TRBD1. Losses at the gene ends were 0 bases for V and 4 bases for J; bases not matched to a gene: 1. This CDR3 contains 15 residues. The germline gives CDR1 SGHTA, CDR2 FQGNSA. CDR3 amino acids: CASSLAGTGNQPQHF. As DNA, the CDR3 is TGTGCCAGCAGCTTAGCCGGGACAGGGAATCAGCCCCAGCATTTT.